These 20 T cell receptor beta chains were sequenced from one sample in a study of shared T cell receptors in the human thymus. The assay was immunoSEQ multiplex PCR, and TCRdb's table has in-frame clones only and misses some. The sample shows hundreds of thousands of clones, 85% to 95% of them seen only once. The sample consisted of thymocytes. The source of these receptors is a human donor.

The V and J genes are TRBV11-3 and TRBJ2-7; TRBD1 agrees at 9 bases. The CDR3 contains 15 residues. Trimming cost V 4 bases and J 5 bases; bases outside gene matches: 9. CDR1 and CDR2 (germline): SGHNT, YENEEA. The CDR3: CASSSSRDREHEQYF. The DNA of the CDR3 is TGTGCCAGCAGCTCGTCCCGGGACAGGGAACACGAGCAGTACTTC.

The rearrangement links TRBV11-3 to TRBJ2-1, with no clear D. The CDR3 has 14 residues. Per the germline V gene, CDR1 is SGHNT and CDR2 is YENEEA. Trimming left V 2 bases short and J 7 bases short, with 12 bases between. This CDR3 is CASSLSSFSNEQFF. CDR3 DNA: TGTGCCAGCAGCTTAAGTAGTTTCTCAAATGAGCAGTTCTTC.

This rearrangement joins TRBV6-6 to TRBJ1-5; TRBD1 is a possible D gene (6 bases). The CDR3 sequence is 16 residues long. Germline V lookup: CDR1 MNHNY, CDR2 SVGAGI (reference sequence). Trimming took 4 bases from V and 0 from J, leaving 13 bases between them. CDR3: CASSFLGQISNQPQHF. The CDR3 bases are TGTGCCAGCAGTTTCCTAGGACAGATTAGCAATCAGCCCCAGCATTTT.

The chain couples TRBV9 to TRBJ1-1; D not resolved. V shed 2 bases and J shed 2 bases, with 19 bases lying between them. Germline lookup yields CDR1 SGDLS and CDR2 YYNGEE. CDR3 length equals 17 residues. CDR3 residues: CASSVLSIGSFNTEAFF. The CDR3 nucleotides read TGTGCCAGCAGCGTCCTTTCCATCGGGTCCTTTAACACTGAAGCTTTCTTT.

This clone was counted a single time. V and J are TRBV7-2 and TRBJ2-5, with TRBD1 identical over 7 bases. The CDR3 runs to 14 residues. Per the germline V gene, CDR1 is SGHTA and CDR2 is FQGNSA. The trim removed 1 base at V and 6 bases at J, leaving 5 bases unmatched. As DNA, the CDR3 is TGTGCCAGCAGCTTAGAGGGCAGGGGGAAGACCCAGTACTTC. This encodes CASSLEGRGKTQYF.

This clone was observed a single time. V and J are TRBV14 and TRBJ2-2, with 10 bases matching TRBD2. With 1 base clipped from V and 3 bases from J, the junction kept 11 bases outside the gene matches. Germline CDR1 and CDR2: SGHDN and FVKESK. The CDR3 runs 19 residues. The DNA of the CDR3 is TGTGCCAGCAGCCAAGTATGGCTAGCGGGAGAGGAGGACACCGGGGAGCTGTTTTTT. Translating it yields CASSQVWLAGEEDTGELFF.

The rearrangement uses TRBV6-5 and TRBJ1-2, with D perhaps TRBD1 (6 bases). The V gene lost 6 bases and the J gene lost 4 bases, with 18 bases spanning the gap. CDR3 size: 15 residues. Germline CDR1 MNHEY, CDR2 SVGAGI. The DNA of the CDR3 is TGTGCCAGCAGGAATATAAGACAGGTTTCCTATGGCTACACCTTC. Its translation is CASRNIRQVSYGYTF.

The gene calls are TRBV9 and TRBJ2-1; D is possibly TRBD2 (6 bases). Deletions cut 0 bases from V and 0 bases from J, with 25 bases between. Germline values: CDR1 SGDLS, CDR2 YYNGEE. This CDR3 spans 21 amino acids. CDR3: CASSVVFKEEGAPSSYNEQFF. CDR3 sequence (DNA): TGTGCCAGCAGCGTAGTCTTTAAGGAGGAGGGAGCCCCGAGCTCCTACAATGAGCAGTTCTTC.

This rearrangement joins TRBV27 to TRBJ2-1, with 9 bases matching TRBD2. CDR1 and CDR2 from the germline V gene are MNHEY and SMNVEV (reference sequence). With 0 bases clipped from V and 4 bases from J, the junction kept 4 bases outside the gene matches. This CDR3 region has 16 residues. The CDR3 nucleotides read TGTGCCAGCAGTTTATCTGCGGGAGGGCCTTACAATGAGCAGTTCTTC. This sequence encodes CASSLSAGGPYNEQFF.

About this clone itself: Other DNA sequences within the sample encode an identical CDR3. This chain links TRBV11-2 with TRBJ1-5, with a weak D call TRBD1 (5 bases). Between the trimmed V and J ends, which lost 1 base and 0 bases, there was a span of 7 bases. CDR1 SGHAT and CDR2 FQNNGV come from the germline V gene. This CDR3 has 15 residues. The CDR3 DNA sequence: TGTGCCAGCAGCTTAGTCGGACATAGCAATCAGCCCCAGCATTTT. This sequence encodes CASSLVGHSNQPQHF.

In the case of this clone: The junction and the germline gene differ at one end; a read error may be behind it. This chain uses TRBV7-3 with TRBJ2-2, with D perhaps matching TRBD1 or TRBD2 (5 bases each). The CDR3 has 19 amino acids. CDR1 is SGHTA and CDR2 is FQGTGA in the germline V gene. The CDR3 region has the DNA TGTGCCAGCAGCCGGCGGCATAAGTCAGGGCAGAGGGCAACCGGCGAGCTGTTTTTT. Translation gives CASSRRHKSGQRATGELFF.

The sample holds one count of this clone. The chain carries TRBV7-2 and TRBJ2-1; 7 bases agree with TRBD2. J gave up 10 bases and V 1 base, and 7 bases lay outside the gene matches. CDR3 length equals 14 residues. In germline, CDR1 is SGHTA, CDR2 FQGNSA. CDR3 nucleotide sequence: TGTGCCAGCAGCTTAGTACGACGGGAGGACGAGCAGTTCTTC. It codes for CASSLVRREDEQFF.

V usage is TRBV19 and J usage is TRBJ2-1; 9 nucleotides align to TRBD2. Germline assignment: CDR1 LNHDA and CDR2 SQIVND (reference sequence). The V segment lost 5 bases and the J segment 1 base; nucleotides outside the gene matches: 6. This CDR3 spans 16 amino acids. The CDR3 here is CASSFPSGISYNEQFF. The DNA for the CDR3 is TGTGCCAGTAGTTTCCCTAGCGGGATTTCCTACAATGAGCAGTTCTTC.

The V and J genes are TRBV27 and TRBJ1-1; 7 bases align to TRBD1. The junction had 8 bases not matched to a gene; V was cut back by 7 bases and J by 0 bases. Germline lookup yields CDR1 MNHEY and CDR2 SMNVEV (reference sequence). The CDR3 spans 15 residues. CDR3 nucleotide sequence: TGTGCCAGCATCCCTACAGGGGTAATGAACACTGAAGCTTTCTTT. It is translated as CASIPTGVMNTEAFF.

The chain carries TRBV11-2 and TRBJ2-1; D not resolved. CDR3 length equals 15 residues. V lost 2 bases and J 3 bases, leaving 11 bases between the germline ends. CDR1 is SGHAT, CDR2 FQNNGV, per germline. CDR3 sequence (DNA): TGTGCCAGCAGCTTAACCCCCCTGAACTACAATGAGCAGTTCTTC. Protein: CASSLTPLNYNEQFF. Together with reference TRBV11-2 and TRBJ2-1, the CDR3 gives the full variable domain: EAGVAQSPRYKIIEKRQSVAFWCNPISGHATLYWYQQILGQGPKLLIQFQNNGVVDDSQLPKDRFSAERLKGVDSTLKIQPAKLEDSAVYLCASSLTPLNYNEQFFGPGTRLTVL.

The V call is TRBV27, the J call TRBJ2-5; D gene uncertain. V lost 0 bases and J 2 bases, leaving 13 bases between the germline ends. Germline V gives CDR1 MNHEY, CDR2 SMNVEV (reference sequence). This CDR3 has 16 amino acids. The CDR3 bases are TGTGCCAGCAGTTTATCGATAGGGCATTCGCAAGAGACCCAGTACTTC. This gives the protein CASSLSIGHSQETQYF.

J is TRBJ2-1 and V is TRBV28, with 8 positions matching TRBD2. V was clipped by 8 bases and J by 4 bases; unmatched bases: 13. Germline CDR1 reads MDHEN; CDR2 reads SYDVKM. The CDR3 has 16 residues. The DNA for the CDR3 is TGTGCCAGCGCCATACCCCTAGCGGGCCCTTACAATGAGCAGTTCTTC. Its translation: CASAIPLAGPYNEQFF. The whole variable domain, filled in from reference TRBV28 and TRBJ2-1, reads DVKVTQSSRYLVKRTGEKVFLECVQDMDHENMFWYRQDPGLGLRLIYFSYDVKMKEKGDIPEGYSVSREKKERFSLILESASTNQTSMYLCASAIPLAGPYNEQFFGPGTRLTVL.

A single count supports this clone. The chain carries TRBV28 and TRBJ1-4; D not resolved. The CDR3 is made up of 14 amino acids. The V end was cut by 5 bases, the J end by 8 bases, with 15 bases between. Germline V gene data show CDR1 as MDHEN and CDR2 as SYDVKM. The CDR3 region has the DNA TGTGCCAGCAGTAAACAGCACCTGGGGGAAAAACTGTTTTTT. Translated, it gives CASSKQHLGEKLFF.

The chain joins TRBV5-6 to TRBJ1-1, with 8 bases that match TRBD1. The CDR3 extends over 15 amino acids. Germline values: CDR1 SGHDT, CDR2 YYEEEE. After removal of 2 bases from V and 2 bases from J, the junction contained 5 bases not matched to a gene. The CDR3 sequence: CASSFRDRINTEAFF. CDR3 bases: TGTGCCAGCAGCTTCCGGGACAGGATTAACACTGAAGCTTTCTTT.

The rearrangement joins TRBV28 to TRBJ2-4, with 7 bases that match TRBD1. J gave up 6 bases and V 6 bases, and 8 bases lay outside the gene matches. The CDR3 spans 14 residues. Germline CDR1 MDHEN, CDR2 SYDVKM. CDR3 in amino acids: CASRTGAGGNIQYF. The CDR3 DNA is TGTGCCAGCAGAACAGGGGCCGGAGGAAACATTCAGTACTTC.